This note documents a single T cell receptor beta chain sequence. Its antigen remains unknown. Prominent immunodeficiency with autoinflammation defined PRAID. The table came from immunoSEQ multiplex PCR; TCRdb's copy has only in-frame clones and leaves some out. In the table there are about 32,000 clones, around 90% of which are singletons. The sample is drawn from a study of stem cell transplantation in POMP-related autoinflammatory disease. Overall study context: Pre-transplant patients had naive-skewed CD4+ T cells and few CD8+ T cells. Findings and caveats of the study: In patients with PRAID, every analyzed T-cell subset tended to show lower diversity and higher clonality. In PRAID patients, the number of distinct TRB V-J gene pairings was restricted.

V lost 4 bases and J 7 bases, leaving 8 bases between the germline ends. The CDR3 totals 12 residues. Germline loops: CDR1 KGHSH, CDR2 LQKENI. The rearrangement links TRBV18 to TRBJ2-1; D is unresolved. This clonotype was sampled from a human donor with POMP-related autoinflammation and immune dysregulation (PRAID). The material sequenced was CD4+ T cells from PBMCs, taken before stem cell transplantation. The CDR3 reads CASSHPDNEQFF. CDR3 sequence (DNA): TGTGCCAGCTCACACCCGGATAATGAGCAGTTCTTC.